By share, the clone carrying this T cell receptor (beta chain) counts as medium-sized. Antigen: not known. TCR cDNA molecules were tagged individually, and each one carried a unique molecular identifier. TCRdb re-derived calls from the 5' RACE reads in MiXCR, one entry per CDR3 protein. The table has around 9,900 distinct CDR3 sequences, approximately 6.3% seen once; the top ten hold roughly 6.9%. Germline V CDR1 and CDR2: SGDLS, YYNGEE. The CDR3 is made up of 12 amino acids. J lost 10 bases, V lost 7 bases, and 7 bases had no gene match. The sample belongs to a study of spatial heterogeneity in lung cancer. Whole-study results and caveats: Tracking of tumor mutation counts was seen in expanded intratumoral alpha and beta TCR counts.

The time point was: sample taken at primary tumor resection. Donation came from 70 or so patients with untreated early-stage non-small cell lung cancer. Unsorted whole RNA from tumor, nontumor lung or frozen PBMC underwent sequencing. The specimen was lung tumor tissue, collected at surgery. The rearrangement uses TRBV9 and TRBJ1-4; 7 nucleotides agree with TRBD1. The sequence was collected from a female donor with early-stage non-small cell lung cancer. The CDR3 here is CASGGTVGKLFF. The CDR3, as DNA: TGTGCCAGCGGGGGGACAGTCGGAAAACTGTTTTTT.